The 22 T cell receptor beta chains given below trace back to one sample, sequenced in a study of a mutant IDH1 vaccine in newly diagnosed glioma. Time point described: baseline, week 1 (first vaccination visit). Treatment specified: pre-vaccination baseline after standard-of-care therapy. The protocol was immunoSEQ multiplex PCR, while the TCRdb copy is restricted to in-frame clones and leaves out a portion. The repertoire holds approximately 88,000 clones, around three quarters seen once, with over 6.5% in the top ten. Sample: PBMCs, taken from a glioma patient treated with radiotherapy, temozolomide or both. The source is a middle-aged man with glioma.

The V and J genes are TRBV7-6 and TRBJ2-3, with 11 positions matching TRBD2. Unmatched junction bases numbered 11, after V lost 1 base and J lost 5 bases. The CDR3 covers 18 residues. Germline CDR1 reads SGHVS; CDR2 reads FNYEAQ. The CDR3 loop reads CASSLGPGLAVLGDTQYF. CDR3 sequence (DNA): TGTGCCAGCAGCTTAGGGCCGGGACTAGCGGTCCTTGGAGATACGCAGTATTTT.

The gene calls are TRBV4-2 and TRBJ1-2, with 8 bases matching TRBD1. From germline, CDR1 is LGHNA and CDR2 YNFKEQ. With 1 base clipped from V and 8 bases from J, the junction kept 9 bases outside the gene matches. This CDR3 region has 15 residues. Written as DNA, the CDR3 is TGTGCCAGCAGCCAAGGGGGGAGGGACAGGCCCGGCTACACCTTC. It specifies CASSQGGRDRPGYTF.

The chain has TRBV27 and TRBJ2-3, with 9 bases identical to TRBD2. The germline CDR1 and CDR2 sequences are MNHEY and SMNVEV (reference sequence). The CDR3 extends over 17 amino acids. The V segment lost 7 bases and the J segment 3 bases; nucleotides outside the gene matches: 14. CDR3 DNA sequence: TGTGCCAGCACCGCCTGGGGGCGGGAGGGCCGAACAGATACGCAGTATTTT. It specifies CASTAWGREGRTDTQYF.

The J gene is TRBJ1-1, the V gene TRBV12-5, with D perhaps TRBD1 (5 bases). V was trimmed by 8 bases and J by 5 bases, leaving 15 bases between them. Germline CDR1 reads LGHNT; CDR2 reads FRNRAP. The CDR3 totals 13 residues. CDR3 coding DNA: TGTGCTAGTCGCCCGTTAGCAGGGACTGAAGCTTTCTTT. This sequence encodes CASRPLAGTEAFF.

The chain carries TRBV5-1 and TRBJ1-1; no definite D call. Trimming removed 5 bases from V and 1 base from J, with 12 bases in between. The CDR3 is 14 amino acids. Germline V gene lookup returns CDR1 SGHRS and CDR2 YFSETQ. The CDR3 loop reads CASSRTDENTEAFF. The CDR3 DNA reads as TGCGCCAGCAGTCGTACGGATGAGAACACTGAAGCTTTCTTT.

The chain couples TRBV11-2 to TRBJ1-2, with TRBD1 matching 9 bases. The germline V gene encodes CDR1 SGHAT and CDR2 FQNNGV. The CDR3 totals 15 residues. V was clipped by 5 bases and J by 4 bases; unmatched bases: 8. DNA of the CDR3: TGTGCCAGCAGCGGGTACAGGGGGCGAAGCTATGGCTACACCTTC. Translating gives CASSGYRGRSYGYTF.

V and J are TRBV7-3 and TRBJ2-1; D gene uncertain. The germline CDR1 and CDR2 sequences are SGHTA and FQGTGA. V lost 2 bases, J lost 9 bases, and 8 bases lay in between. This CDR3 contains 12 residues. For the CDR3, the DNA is TGTGCCAGCAGCTTACAGGCCGGTGAGCAGTTCTTC. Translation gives CASSLQAGEQFF.

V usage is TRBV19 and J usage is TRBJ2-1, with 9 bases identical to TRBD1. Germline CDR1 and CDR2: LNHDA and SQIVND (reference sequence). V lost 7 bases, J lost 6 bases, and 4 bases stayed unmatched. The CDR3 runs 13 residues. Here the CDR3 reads CASTRDRVNEQFF. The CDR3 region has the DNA TGTGCCAGTACCCGGGACAGGGTCAATGAGCAGTTCTTC.

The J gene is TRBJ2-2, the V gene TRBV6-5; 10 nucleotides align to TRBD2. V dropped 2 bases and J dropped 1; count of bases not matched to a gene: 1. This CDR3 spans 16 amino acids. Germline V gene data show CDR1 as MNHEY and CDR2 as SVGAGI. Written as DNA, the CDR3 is TGTGCCAGCAGTTACCGGACTAGCGGGAACACCGGGGAGCTGTTTTTT. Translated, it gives CASSYRTSGNTGELFF.

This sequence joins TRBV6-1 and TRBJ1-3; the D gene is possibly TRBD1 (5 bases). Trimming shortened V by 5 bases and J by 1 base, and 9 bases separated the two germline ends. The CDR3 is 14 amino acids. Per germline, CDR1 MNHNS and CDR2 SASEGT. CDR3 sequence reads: CASSRGDSGNTIYF. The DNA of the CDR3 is TGTGCCAGCAGTAGAGGGGATTCTGGAAACACCATATATTTT.

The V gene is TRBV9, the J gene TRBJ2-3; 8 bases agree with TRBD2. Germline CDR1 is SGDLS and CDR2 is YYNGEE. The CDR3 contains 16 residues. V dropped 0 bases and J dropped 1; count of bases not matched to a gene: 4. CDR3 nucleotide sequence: TGTGCCAGCAGCGTAGAGGCTAGCGGGCGCACAGATACGCAGTATTTT. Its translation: CASSVEASGRTDTQYF.

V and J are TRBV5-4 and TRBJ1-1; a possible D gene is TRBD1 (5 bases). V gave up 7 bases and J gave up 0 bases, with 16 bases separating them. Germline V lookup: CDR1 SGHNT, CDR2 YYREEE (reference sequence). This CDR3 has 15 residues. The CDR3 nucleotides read TGTGCCAGCTCCATTGGCCCGACAGTGAACACTGAAGCTTTCTTT. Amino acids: CASSIGPTVNTEAFF.

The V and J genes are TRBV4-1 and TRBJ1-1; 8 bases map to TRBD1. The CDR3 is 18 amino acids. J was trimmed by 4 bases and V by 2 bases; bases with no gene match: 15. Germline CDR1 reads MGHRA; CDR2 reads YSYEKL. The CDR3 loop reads CASSQIQTPGGRSTEAFF. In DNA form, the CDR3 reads TGCGCCAGCAGCCAAATACAAACCCCAGGGGGCAGGAGCACTGAAGCTTTCTTT.

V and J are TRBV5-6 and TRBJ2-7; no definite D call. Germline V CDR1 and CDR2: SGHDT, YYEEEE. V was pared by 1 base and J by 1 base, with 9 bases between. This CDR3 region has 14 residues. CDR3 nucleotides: TGTGCCAGCAGCTTGAACTCGCGGTCCTACGAGCAGTACTTC. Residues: CASSLNSRSYEQYF.

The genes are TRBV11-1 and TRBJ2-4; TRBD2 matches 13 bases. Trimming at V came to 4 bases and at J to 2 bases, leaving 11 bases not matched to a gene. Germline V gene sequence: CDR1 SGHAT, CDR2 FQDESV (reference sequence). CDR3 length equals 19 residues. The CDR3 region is CASSSRTSGRGGTKNIQYF. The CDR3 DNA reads TGTGCCAGCAGCTCCAGGACTAGCGGGAGAGGTGGGACCAAAAACATTCAGTACTTC.

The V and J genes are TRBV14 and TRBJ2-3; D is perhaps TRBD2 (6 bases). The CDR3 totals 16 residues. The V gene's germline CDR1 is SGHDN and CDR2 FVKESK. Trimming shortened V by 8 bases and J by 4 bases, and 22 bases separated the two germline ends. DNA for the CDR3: TGTGCCAGCCGGAGGGCGGGCCTGGGTAGCGCAGATACGCAGTATTTT. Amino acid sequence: CASRRAGLGSADTQYF.

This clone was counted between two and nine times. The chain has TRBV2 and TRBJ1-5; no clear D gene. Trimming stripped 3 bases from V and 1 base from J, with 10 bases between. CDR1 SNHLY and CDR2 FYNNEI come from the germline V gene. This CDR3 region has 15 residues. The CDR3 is CASSEWVGSNQPQHF. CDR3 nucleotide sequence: TGTGCCAGCAGTGAGTGGGTAGGGAGCAATCAGCCCCAGCATTTT.

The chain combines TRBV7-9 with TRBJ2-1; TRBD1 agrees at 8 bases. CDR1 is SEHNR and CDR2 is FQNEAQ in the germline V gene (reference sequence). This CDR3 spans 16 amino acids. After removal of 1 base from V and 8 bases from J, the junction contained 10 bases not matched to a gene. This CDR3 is CASSLDQQGAADEQFF. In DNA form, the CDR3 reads TGTGCCAGCAGCTTAGATCAGCAGGGGGCGGCCGATGAGCAGTTCTTC. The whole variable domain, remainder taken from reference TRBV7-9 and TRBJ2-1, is DTGVSQNPRHKITKRGQNVTFRCDPISEHNRLYWYRQTLGQGPEFLTYFQNEAQLEKSRLLSDRFSAERPKGSFSTLEIQRTEQGDSAMYLCASSLDQQGAADEQFFGPGTRLTVL.

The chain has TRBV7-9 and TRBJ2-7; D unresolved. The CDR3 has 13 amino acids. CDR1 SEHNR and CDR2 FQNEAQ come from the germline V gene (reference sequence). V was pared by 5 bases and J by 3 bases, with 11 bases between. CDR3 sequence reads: CASSNTDGYEQYF. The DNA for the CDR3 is TGTGCCAGCAGCAATACGGACGGCTACGAGCAGTACTTC.

DNA for the CDR3: TGTGCCAGCAGCGTAGCGGCGGGAGGAACAGATACGCAGTATTTT. This gives the protein CASSVAAGGTDTQYF. This chain connects TRBV9 to TRBJ2-3; the match to TRBD2 covers 8 bases. This CDR3 has 15 residues. Losses at the gene ends were 0 bases for V and 3 bases for J; bases not matched to a gene: 3. Germline-derived CDR1 and CDR2 are SGDLS and YYNGEE.

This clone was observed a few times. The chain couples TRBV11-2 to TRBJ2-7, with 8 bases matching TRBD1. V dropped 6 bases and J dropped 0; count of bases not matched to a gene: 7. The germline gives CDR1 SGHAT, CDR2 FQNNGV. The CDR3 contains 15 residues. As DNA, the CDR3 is TGTGCCAGCAGTTATCCGGGACAGGCCTCCTACGAGCAGTACTTC. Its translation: CASSYPGQASYEQYF.

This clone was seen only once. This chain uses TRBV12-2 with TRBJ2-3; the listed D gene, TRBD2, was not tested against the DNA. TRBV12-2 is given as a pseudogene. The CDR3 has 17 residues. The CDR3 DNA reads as TGTGCAAGTCGCTTAGCTCTCGGCGGGGGCAGCACAGATACGCAGTATTTT. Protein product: CASRLALGGGSTDTQYF.